This TCR beta chain was found in a study of identical twins. Study findings and constraints: An excess of low generation probability was shown by twin-shared out-of-frame alpha sequences.

MiXCR, applied by TCRdb to the 5' RACE reads, yields one record per CDR3 protein. This table holds more than 600,000 distinct CDR3 sequences, over 15% found once. The sample holds a few counts of this clonotype. What it binds is unknown. After removal of 5 bases from V and 6 bases from J, the junction contained 3 bases not matched to a gene. The CDR3 runs 14 residues. The same data also contributed to another study, on T cells expressing NK-cell markers. That report notes: Sequencing covered eight donors, seven HCMV-seropositive and one seronegative. Whether the expanded NKG2C+ T cell clones recognized HCMV remained unclear.

The gene calls are TRBV12-3 or TRBV12-4 and TRBJ1-5; TRBD1 matches at 11 bases. The receptor was derived from a woman aged 18-29 years in good health. Sequenced input: PBMCs. The DNA for the CDR3 is TGTGCCAGCAGTGGGACAGGGGGGATTCAGCCCCAGCATTTT. Protein: CASSGTGGIQPQHF.